The 27 T cell receptor beta chains below all came from one sample that was sequenced in a study of identical twins. TCRdb ran MiXCR on the 5' RACE reads and lists one entry per CDR3 protein. Found here are 1.5 million to 2 million distinct CDR3 sequences, around a third of them singletons; the top ten hold about 0.27%. Sequencing was performed on cord blood. These receptors were obtained from a newborn girl in good health.

This chain links TRBV6-6 with TRBJ1-4; tentative D call: TRBD1 (5 bases). The V end was cut by 11 bases, the J end by 8 bases, with 15 bases between. The CDR3 covers 12 residues. Looked up from germline, CDR1 is MNHNY and CDR2 is SVGAGI (reference sequence). The CDR3 region is CAARGEAEKLFF. The CDR3 DNA reads TGTGCCGCGCGGGGGGAGGCGGAAAAACTGTTTTTT.

Here the CDR3 reads CASSLGGEGSYEQYF. The CDR3 DNA sequence: TGTGCCAGCAGCTTAGGCGGGGAAGGATCCTACGAGCAGTACTTC. The chain has TRBV11-1 and TRBJ2-7; perhaps TRBD2 as D (6 bases). Trimming cost V 1 base and J 1 base, with 11 bases left between them. The CDR3 is 15 residues long. Per germline, CDR1 SGHAT and CDR2 FQDESV (reference sequence).

V gene TRBV20-1 combines with J gene TRBJ1-2; TRBD1 matches 9 bases. The V segment lost 3 bases and the J segment 7 bases; nucleotides outside the gene matches: 3. In germline, CDR1 is DFQATT, CDR2 SNEGSKA (reference sequence). The CDR3 covers 12 residues. The CDR3 is CSASYRGLGYTF. CDR3 DNA sequence: TGCAGTGCTAGTTACAGGGGGCTTGGCTACACCTTC.

This clonotype was picked up a small number of times. The rearrangement joins TRBV18 to TRBJ2-3; possible D gene TRBD2, 6 bases. There are 16 residues in the CDR3. Germline CDR1 KGHSH, CDR2 LQKENI. Trimming removed 1 base at V and 3 bases at J, with 14 bases between. The CDR3 loop reads CASSPRSGGGTDTQYF. In nucleotides, the CDR3 is TGTGCCAGCTCACCACGTAGCGGTGGTGGGACAGATACGCAGTATTTT.

This rearrangement joins TRBV7-2 to TRBJ2-1; D ambiguous. Germline lookup yields CDR1 SGHTA and CDR2 FQGNSA. V was cut by 1 base and J by 8 bases, with 15 bases left in between. The CDR3 sequence is 15 residues long. The CDR3 DNA reads as TGTGCCAGCAGCTTAGTACGACTCCTCTCGCATGAGCAGTTCTTC. Amino acids: CASSLVRLLSHEQFF.

This clonotype was found a few times. The rearrangement joins TRBV7-9 to TRBJ1-2; 9 positions match TRBD1. V shed 3 bases and J 4 bases; nucleotides not matched to a gene: 6. The CDR3 is 15 residues long. CDR1 is SEHNR and CDR2 is FQNEAQ in the germline V gene (reference sequence). CDR3 protein: CASSFPTDRGYGYTF. CDR3 coding DNA: TGTGCCAGCAGCTTTCCTACGGACAGGGGCTATGGCTACACCTTC.

The chain is built from TRBV7-9 and TRBJ1-5; no definite D call. The CDR3 has 17 amino acids. V was shortened by 0 bases and J by 0 bases, with 12 bases between the two germline ends. Germline lookup yields CDR1 SEHNR and CDR2 FQNEAQ (reference sequence). CDR3 nucleotides: TGTGCCAGCAGCTTAGCTCCGGGAGGCCCTAGCAATCAGCCCCAGCATTTT. Translation gives CASSLAPGGPSNQPQHF.

This clonotype was seen more than once but under ten times. This sequence joins TRBV20-1 and TRBJ2-5; TRBD2 agrees at 10 bases. The CDR3 consists of 16 residues. Germline CDR1 and CDR2: DFQATT and SNEGSKA (reference sequence). J gave up 2 bases and V 3 bases, and 9 bases lay outside the gene matches. DNA of the CDR3: TGCAGTGCTAGGCCCCGACTAGCGGGCCCTCAAGAGACCCAGTACTTC. Translation gives CSARPRLAGPQETQYF.

The rearrangement joins TRBV3-1 to TRBJ2-4; D might be TRBD1 (5 bases). V gave up 1 base and J gave up 3 bases, with 16 bases separating them. CDR1 is LGHDT, CDR2 YNNKEL, per germline (reference sequence). CDR3 size: 17 residues. CDR3 loop: CASSQVMGRLDKNIQYF. The CDR3 DNA is TGTGCCAGCAGCCAAGTTATGGGGCGTTTGGACAAAAACATTCAGTACTTC.

This clonotype was detected many times. The V gene is TRBV6-2 or TRBV6-3, the J gene TRBJ2-1; D may match TRBD1 or TRBD2 (10 bases each). V shed 6 bases and J shed 0 bases, with 24 bases lying between them. The germline V gene has CDR1 MNHEY and CDR2 SVGEGT. The CDR3 contains 19 residues. This chain's CDR3 is CASRLGLAGDRGSYNEQFF. The CDR3 region has the DNA TGTGCCAGCAGGTTAGGGCTAGCGGGGGACAGGGGCTCCTACAATGAGCAGTTCTTC.

This clonotype was detected only a few times. J is TRBJ2-3 and V is TRBV6-5; D is unclear. Germline lookup yields CDR1 MNHEY and CDR2 SVGAGI. This CDR3 has 14 amino acids. Trimming took off 2 bases at V and 5 bases at J, with 11 bases between the two ends. CDR3 region: CASSYGLFGDTQYF. The DNA of the CDR3 is TGTGCCAGCAGTTACGGTCTCTTTGGAGATACGCAGTATTTT.

This chain joins TRBV20-1 and TRBJ2-7; D is undetermined. The CDR3 consists of 13 residues. Germline V lookup: CDR1 DFQATT, CDR2 SNEGSKA (reference sequence). V was clipped by 3 bases and J by 7 bases, with 16 bases between them. Here the CDR3 reads CSASESPNNEQYF. In nucleotides, the CDR3 is TGCAGTGCTAGTGAGAGCCCCAACAATGAGCAGTACTTC.

This clonotype occurred a few times. This chain joins TRBV12-3 or TRBV12-4 and TRBJ2-7; the match to TRBD1 covers 9 bases. The CDR3 is 14 residues long. Germline trimming cut 6 bases from V and 6 bases from J; bases unmatched to any gene: 9. This CDR3 is CASRGGQGSVEQYF. For the CDR3, the DNA is TGTGCCAGCAGGGGGGGACAGGGATCGGTCGAGCAGTACTTC.

The V call is TRBV5-1, the J call TRBJ2-2; 7 bases line up with TRBD2. The trim removed 4 bases at V and 2 bases at J, leaving 8 bases unmatched. Per the germline V gene, CDR1 is SGHRS and CDR2 is YFSETQ. The CDR3 extends over 16 amino acids. The CDR3 sequence: CASSVTRLANTGELFF. The CDR3 DNA sequence: TGCGCCAGCAGCGTAACGAGACTAGCAAACACCGGGGAGCTGTTTTTT.

The chain carries TRBV6-5 and TRBJ2-5, with D unclear. The CDR3 consists of 15 residues. Trimming stripped 0 bases from V and 2 bases from J, with 10 bases between. Germline lookup yields CDR1 MNHEY and CDR2 SVGAGI. Written as DNA, the CDR3 is TGTGCCAGCAGTTACTCGACTTGGGCGCAAGAGACCCAGTACTTC. Residues: CASSYSTWAQETQYF.

V usage is TRBV6-1 and J usage is TRBJ1-1; possible D gene TRBD1, 5 bases. Trimming cost V 1 base and J 3 bases, with 9 bases left between them. In germline, CDR1 is MNHNS, CDR2 SASEGT. This CDR3 has 14 amino acids. The DNA for the CDR3 is TGTGCCAGCAGTGAAGTTGGGGCTTACACTGAAGCTTTCTTT. It translates to CASSEVGAYTEAFF.

This clonotype has more than one count but fewer than ten. This chain links TRBV6-1 with TRBJ2-7, with 12 bases lining up with TRBD1. Germline V gives CDR1 MNHNS, CDR2 SASEGT. V trimming: 5 bases; J trimming: 6 bases; junction bases outside the gene matches: 8. The CDR3 covers 15 residues. The CDR3 DNA reads as TGTGCCAGCAGTAGGTTGGGACAGGGGGCTTCCGAGCAGTACTTC. Its protein product is CASSRLGQGASEQYF.

CDR3 loop: CASRPTGPPEAFF. The CDR3 DNA follows: TGTGCCAGCAGACCCACAGGGCCCCCTGAAGCTTTCTTT. The rearrangement uses TRBV2 and TRBJ1-1, with D possibly being TRBD1 (6 bases). The V gene's germline CDR1 is SNHLY and CDR2 FYNNEI. This CDR3 has 13 residues. The ends were cut back, 6 bases at V and 6 bases at J, with 14 bases in the middle.

This clonotype was detected only a few times. The rearrangement links TRBV20-1 to TRBJ2-7; D possibly corresponds to TRBD2 (5 bases). This CDR3 has 14 amino acids. Trimming stripped 6 bases from V and 0 bases from J, with 15 bases between. The germline V gene encodes CDR1 DFQATT and CDR2 SNEGSKA (reference sequence). The CDR3 sequence is CSALRGPSSYEQYF. The DNA of the CDR3 is TGCAGTGCGCTTCGAGGGCCCTCCTCCTACGAGCAGTACTTC.

The CDR3 region is CASSSEPGGGGDTQYF. CDR3 nucleotides: TGCGCCAGCAGCTCGGAACCAGGGGGAGGCGGAGATACGCAGTATTTT. This chain links TRBV5-1 with TRBJ2-3; D might be TRBD1 (7 bases). Between the trimmed V and J ends, which lost 3 bases and 5 bases, there was a span of 19 bases. CDR3 length: 16 amino acids. From germline, CDR1 is SGHRS and CDR2 YFSETQ. Combining the CDR3 with reference TRBV5-1 and TRBJ2-3 gives the whole variable domain KAGVTQTPRYLIKTRGQQVTLSCSPISGHRSVSWYQQTPGQGLQFLFEYFSETQRNKGNFPGRFSGRQFSNSRSEMNVSTLELGDSALYLCASSSEPGGGGDTQYFGPGTRLTVL.

This chain joins TRBV29-1 and TRBJ1-1; no clear D gene. Trimming removed 7 bases from V and 0 bases from J, with 9 bases in between. Germline CDR1 reads SQVTM; CDR2 reads ANQGSEA. This CDR3 has 12 residues. CDR3 in DNA: TGCAGCGCCTATGCATTGAACACTGAAGCTTTCTTT. Its protein is CSAYALNTEAFF.

This CDR3 is CASSHPHGGTRSHNEQFF. The CDR3, as DNA: TGTGCCAGCAGCCATCCCCACGGGGGGACTAGAAGCCACAATGAGCAGTTCTTC. This chain links TRBV4-2 with TRBJ2-1, with 8 nucleotides matching TRBD2. Trimming took 3 bases from V and 5 from J; bases not matched to a gene: 15. Germline lookup yields CDR1 LGHNA and CDR2 YNFKEQ. The length of the CDR3 is 18 residues.

J is TRBJ2-5 and V is TRBV27, with TRBD1 matching over 8 bases. The end of the DNA is better explained by TRBJ2-7, so the J call may be wrong. The germline V gene encodes CDR1 MNHEY and CDR2 SMNVEV (reference sequence). The CDR3 extends over 13 amino acids. This chain's CDR3 is CASSPWTGSEQYF. CDR3 DNA sequence: TGTGCCAGCAGCCCATGGACAGGGTCCGAGCAGTACTTC.

The chain carries TRBV27 and TRBJ2-7; the D gene is possibly TRBD2 (5 bases). CDR3 length equals 14 residues. The V gene lost 4 bases and the J gene lost 3 bases, with 13 bases spanning the gap. The V gene's germline CDR1 is MNHEY and CDR2 SMNVEV (reference sequence). CDR3: CASSSAGWGYEQYF. DNA for the CDR3: TGTGCCAGCAGTTCCGCGGGTTGGGGCTACGAGCAGTACTTC.

The chain is built from TRBV5-1 and TRBJ1-5; 7 nucleotides agree with TRBD1. The length of the CDR3 is 14 residues. Germline V gives CDR1 SGHRS, CDR2 YFSETQ. V was pared by 2 bases and J by 5 bases, with 4 bases of the junction left unmatched. CDR3 sequence (DNA): TGCGCCAGCAGCTTCACAGGGGCCGATCAGCCCCAGCATTTT. Translation gives CASSFTGADQPQHF.

V usage is TRBV6-5 and J usage is TRBJ2-1; TRBD2 might be the D (5 bases). This CDR3 is 16 amino acids long. V dropped 0 bases and J dropped 0 bases, with 9 bases sitting between them. Germline loops: CDR1 MNHEY, CDR2 SVGAGI. CDR3 in amino acids: CASSYSWESSYNEQFF. The CDR3 bases are TGTGCCAGCAGTTACTCATGGGAGAGCTCCTACAATGAGCAGTTCTTC.

There are a few counts of this clonotype. The CDR3 DNA reads as TGTGCCAGCAGTTTAGGGGCAGGGAATGGCTACACCTTC. Protein: CASSLGAGNGYTF. This sequence joins TRBV27 and TRBJ1-2; TRBD1 is a possible D gene (5 bases). Trimming cost V 2 bases and J 6 bases, with 10 bases left between them. Germline lookup yields CDR1 MNHEY and CDR2 SMNVEV (reference sequence). The CDR3 length is 13 residues.